These 25 T cell receptor beta chains came from one sample sequenced in a study of lymphopenia after photon versus proton radiotherapy. Measured with immunoSEQ multiplex PCR; TCRdb has only the in-frame clones, and not every one. This sample has more than 35,000 clones, with over 75% found just once. Specimen: peripheral blood, collected from a patient treated with photon-based radiotherapy. Every receptor here comes from a man aged 50 or older with gastric cancer.

The chain joins TRBV19 to TRBJ2-4; D gene uncertain. CDR1 is LNHDA, CDR2 SQIVND, per germline (reference sequence). Trimming pared 6 bases from V and 8 bases from J, leaving 17 bases between. The CDR3 spans 14 residues. The CDR3 nucleotides read TGTGCCAGTAGCTATCTGGGTCTTGGGGACATTCAGTACTTC. Its protein product is CASSYLGLGDIQYF.

This rearrangement joins TRBV29-1 to TRBJ2-3; 12 nucleotides agree with TRBD2. The CDR3 has 14 amino acids. CDR1 and CDR2 (germline): SQVTM, ANQGSEA. Unmatched junction bases numbered 4, after V lost 5 bases and J lost 4 bases. The CDR3 sequence: CSVTSGGRPDTQYF. The CDR3 DNA follows: TGCAGCGTTACTAGCGGGGGGAGGCCAGATACGCAGTATTTT.

The genes are TRBV6-1 and TRBJ2-4; TRBD1 matches 8 bases. V gave up 3 bases and J gave up 2 bases; unmatched junction bases: 9. The CDR3 has 17 residues. Germline CDR1 reads MNHNS; CDR2 reads SASEGT. The CDR3, as DNA: TGTGCCAGCAGTGAGAACCCCAGGGGGCGTCCCAAAAACATTCAGTACTTC. Its translation: CASSENPRGRPKNIQYF.

This rearrangement joins TRBV5-5 to TRBJ2-7; D tentatively fits TRBD1 or TRBD2 (5 bases each). Trimming cost V 3 bases and J 2 bases, with 12 bases left between them. Germline V lookup: CDR1 SGHKS, CDR2 YYEKEE (reference sequence). The CDR3 totals 14 residues. CDR3 in DNA: TGTGCCAGCAGCTCGGCATGGGGACCCTACGAGCAGTACTTC. This gives the protein CASSSAWGPYEQYF.

The chain employs TRBV6-1 and TRBJ1-5; 7 nucleotides match TRBD1. The CDR3 runs 16 residues. CDR1 is MNHNS and CDR2 is SASEGT in the germline V gene. Losses at the gene ends were 4 bases for V and 5 bases for J; bases not matched to a gene: 11. The CDR3 DNA is TGTGCCAGCAGTGGACCCCAGACAGGGATCCATCAGCCCCAGCATTTT. As protein: CASSGPQTGIHQPQHF.

This CDR3 reads CASSLVVAGVYEQYF. As DNA, the CDR3 is TGCGCCAGCAGCTTGGTAGTAGCGGGAGTATACGAGCAGTACTTC. The chain recombines TRBV5-1 with TRBJ2-7; 9 nucleotides align to TRBD2. CDR1 is SGHRS, CDR2 YFSETQ, per germline. The CDR3 spans 15 residues. Trimming took 0 bases from V and 4 from J; bases not matched to a gene: 5.

The rearrangement uses TRBV6-1 and TRBJ1-1; no reliable D call. Germline CDR1 reads MNHNS; CDR2 reads SASEGT. V was pared by 1 base and J by 4 bases, with 7 bases between. This CDR3 spans 13 amino acids. CDR3 sequence reads: CASSEDRSTEAFF. The CDR3 DNA follows: TGTGCCAGCAGTGAAGATAGGAGCACTGAAGCTTTCTTT.

This clone was recorded once. The gene calls are TRBV25-1 and TRBJ1-3, with 7 nucleotides matching TRBD1. Germline V gene lookup returns CDR1 MGHDK and CDR2 SYGVNS. This CDR3 has 14 amino acids. J lost 2 bases, V lost 3 bases, and 1 base had no gene match. The CDR3 spells CASSDDRAGNTIYF. As DNA, the CDR3 is TGTGCCAGCAGTGACGACAGGGCTGGAAACACCATATATTTT. Drawing the rest from reference TRBV25-1 and TRBJ1-3, the complete variable domain is EADIYQTPRYLVIGTGKKITLECSQTMGHDKMYWYQQDPGMELHLIHYSYGVNSTEKGDLSSESTVSRIRTEHFPLTLESARPSHTSQYLCASSDDRAGNTIYFGEGSWLTVV.

The genes are TRBV18 and TRBJ2-7; D is possibly TRBD2 (5 bases). Germline CDR1 reads KGHSH; CDR2 reads LQKENI. The CDR3 consists of 14 residues. V was shortened by 3 bases and J by 4 bases, with 13 bases between the two germline ends. The CDR3 loop reads CASSPPAGVYEQYF. In DNA form, the CDR3 reads TGTGCCAGCTCACCCCCCGCCGGGGTTTACGAGCAGTACTTC.

The V gene is TRBV10-3, the J gene TRBJ2-2; D call uncertain. Germline lookup yields CDR1 ENHRY and CDR2 SYGVKD. The CDR3 loop spans 14 amino acids. Trimming removed 0 bases at V and 8 bases at J, with 10 bases between. CDR3 DNA: TGTGCCATCAGTGAGTCGAAATCTCCTGGGGAGCTGTTTTTT. Amino acids: CAISESKSPGELFF.

The V call is TRBV6-6, the J call TRBJ1-1; D might be TRBD1 (5 bases). Germline CDR1 MNHNY, CDR2 SVGAGI (reference sequence). The CDR3 spans 14 residues. V shed 7 bases and J shed 4 bases, with 16 bases lying between them. The CDR3 spells CASNPAGAGTEAFF. The DNA of the CDR3 is TGTGCCAGCAACCCCGCCGGGGCGGGCACTGAAGCTTTCTTT.

The V gene is TRBV6-5, the J gene TRBJ1-1; TRBD1 is a possible D gene (5 bases). Looked up from germline, CDR1 is MNHEY and CDR2 is SVGAGI. There are 14 residues in the CDR3. V was shortened by 8 bases and J by 4 bases, with 17 bases between the two germline ends. CDR3: CASGPQAGGTEAFF. The DNA of the CDR3 is TGTGCCAGCGGACCACAGGCTGGGGGCACTGAAGCTTTCTTT.

J is TRBJ2-2 and V is TRBV28; perhaps D is TRBD1 or TRBD2 (5 bases each). This CDR3 contains 13 residues. The ends were cut back, 7 bases at V and 6 bases at J, with 12 bases in the middle. The germline gives CDR1 MDHEN, CDR2 SYDVKM. Written as DNA, the CDR3 is TGTGCCAGCATCGAGGGGCGGGCCGGGGAGCTGTTTTTT. Its translation is CASIEGRAGELFF.

This clone was counted once. V usage is TRBV4-2 and J usage is TRBJ2-1; 9 nucleotides agree with TRBD2. The CDR3 extends over 14 amino acids. Trimming at V came to 7 bases and at J to 5 bases, leaving 6 bases not matched to a gene. Germline CDR1 reads LGHNA; CDR2 reads YNFKEQ. This CDR3 reads CASTAGGSNNEQFF. In nucleotides, the CDR3 is TGTGCCAGCACCGCGGGGGGGTCGAACAATGAGCAGTTCTTC.

The chain joins TRBV18 to TRBJ2-7; D remains unclear. With 6 bases removed from V and 5 bases from J, the gap between germline ends came to 14 bases. Germline V CDR1 and CDR2: KGHSH, LQKENI. The CDR3 covers 13 residues. The CDR3 coding sequence is TGTGCCAGCTCCCCGGTAGGGCGCAACGAGCAGTACTTC. Residues: CASSPVGRNEQYF. Using reference TRBV18 and TRBJ2-7 for the parts outside the CDR3, the full variable domain is NAGVMQNPRHLVRRRGQEARLRCSPMKGHSHVYWYRQLPEEGLKFMVYLQKENIIDESGMPKERFSAEFPKEGPSILRIQQVVRGDSAAYFCASSPVGRNEQYFGPGTRLTVT.

The genes are TRBV19 and TRBJ2-7, with TRBD1 identical over 9 bases. The CDR3 totals 16 residues. Germline V gene sequence: CDR1 LNHDA, CDR2 SQIVND (reference sequence). With V trimmed by 4 bases and J by 5 bases, 12 bases remained unmatched. CDR3 in amino acids: CASSNPGTGSGDEQYF. The DNA of the CDR3 is TGTGCCAGTAGTAACCCCGGGACAGGGTCTGGAGACGAGCAGTACTTC.

CDR3 bases: TGTGCCACCAGCAGCCGGCCGGGAAGTCTTAATCAGCCCCAGCATTTT. Amino acid sequence: CATSSRPGSLNQPQHF. The chain couples TRBV15 to TRBJ1-5; D is ambiguous. Deletions cut 3 bases from V and 4 bases from J, with 16 bases between. The germline gives CDR1 LNHNV, CDR2 YYDKDF (reference sequence). The CDR3 consists of 16 residues. The full variable domain, with the rest looked up from reference TRBV15 and TRBJ1-5, is DAMVIQNPRYQVTQFGKPVTLSCSQTLNHNVMYWYQQKSSQAPKLLFHYYDKDFNNEADTPDNFQSRRPNTSFCFLDIRSPGLGDTAMYLCATSSRPGSLNQPQHFGDGTRLSIL.

This rearrangement joins TRBV19 to TRBJ1-1, with a weak D call TRBD1 (5 bases). Between the trimmed V and J ends, which lost 1 base and 1 base, there was a span of 10 bases. Germline CDR1 and CDR2: LNHDA and SQIVND (reference sequence). The CDR3 runs to 15 residues. DNA of the CDR3: TGTGCCAGTAGTATAGGGGGGTCCGGGAACACTGAAGCTTTCTTT. Protein sequence: CASSIGGSGNTEAFF.

The V and J genes are TRBV28 and TRBJ1-5; TRBD1 agrees at 7 bases. The CDR3 spans 12 residues. The germline gives CDR1 MDHEN, CDR2 SYDVKM. Germline trimming cut 7 bases from V and 7 bases from J; bases unmatched to any gene: 4. The CDR3 reads CASTTGDQPQHF. CDR3 in DNA: TGTGCCAGCACAACAGGGGACCAGCCCCAGCATTTT. The entire variable domain, with the rest obtained from reference TRBV28 and TRBJ1-5, is as follows: DVKVTQSSRYLVKRTGEKVFLECVQDMDHENMFWYRQDPGLGLRLIYFSYDVKMKEKGDIPEGYSVSREKKERFSLILESASTNQTSMYLCASTTGDQPQHFGDGTRLSIL.

This clone was counted a few times. V and J are TRBV7-2 and TRBJ2-2; 7 positions agree with TRBD1. The CDR3 is 15 amino acids. Unmatched junction bases numbered 9, after V lost 8 bases and J lost 3 bases. CDR1 is SGHTA and CDR2 is FQGNSA in the germline V gene. In nucleotides, the CDR3 is TGTGCCAGCGGAGAGGGGCAGGGGGACACCGGGGAGCTGTTTTTT. Its translation is CASGEGQGDTGELFF.

This chain joins TRBV5-1 and TRBJ1-1; tentative D call: TRBD1 (6 bases). Trimming shortened V by 3 bases and J by 4 bases, and 13 bases separated the two germline ends. The CDR3 runs 14 residues. Germline CDR1 SGHRS, CDR2 YFSETQ. The CDR3 DNA follows: TGCGCCAGCAGCTGGTCAGGGGTCGGCACTGAAGCTTTCTTT. Translating gives CASSWSGVGTEAFF. Looking up the rest from reference TRBV5-1 and TRBJ1-1 gives the full variable domain: KAGVTQTPRYLIKTRGQQVTLSCSPISGHRSVSWYQQTPGQGLQFLFEYFSETQRNKGNFPGRFSGRQFSNSRSEMNVSTLELGDSALYLCASSWSGVGTEAFFGQGTRLTVV.

This clone was picked up one time. This chain connects TRBV7-9 to TRBJ2-3; 9 nucleotides agree with TRBD2. CDR1 SEHNR and CDR2 FQNEAQ come from the germline V gene (reference sequence). This CDR3 has 17 residues. The junction had 11 bases not matched to a gene; V was cut back by 6 bases and J by 1 base. DNA for the CDR3: TGTGCCAGCAGACCTAATAGCGGGAGAAAGGGCACAGATACGCAGTATTTT. Translating gives CASRPNSGRKGTDTQYF.

The J gene is TRBJ1-1, the V gene TRBV6-1, with 7 bases that match TRBD1. The CDR3 contains 15 residues. Germline lookup yields CDR1 MNHNS and CDR2 SASEGT. Trimming removed 8 bases from V and 1 base from J; junction bases left unmatched: 10. CDR3 coding DNA: TGTGCCAGCTCCCCCCAGGGGACAGCGAACACTGAAGCTTTCTTT. Protein sequence: CASSPQGTANTEAFF.

The V call is TRBV7-2, the J call TRBJ2-5; D unresolved. The CDR3 is made up of 14 amino acids. CDR1 is SGHTA, CDR2 FQGNSA, per germline. The V and J ends lost 5 bases and 5 bases respectively, with 15 bases between them. CDR3 sequence: CASSLSGAHETQYF. CDR3 nucleotides: TGTGCCAGCAGCCTCTCGGGCGCGCACGAGACCCAGTACTTC.

The chain carries TRBV28 and TRBJ2-3; D remains ambiguous. The CDR3 spans 12 residues. The germline gives CDR1 MDHEN, CDR2 SYDVKM. Trimming stripped 3 bases from V and 2 bases from J, with 3 bases between. This chain's CDR3 is CASSLTTDTQYF. CDR3 DNA sequence: TGTGCCAGCAGTTTGACCACAGATACGCAGTATTTT.